This T cell receptor beta chain was sequenced in a study of shared clonotypes between healthy human individuals. Study results and limitations: Non-shared clonotypes displayed generation probabilities falling below those of clonotypes present in all four donors.

The assay was immunoSEQ multiplex PCR, and TCRdb's table has in-frame clones only and misses some. The sample lists over 2 million clones; 85% to 95% were seen once. Notes on this clone: The antigen remains unidentified.

The CDR3 length is 14 residues. Looked up from germline, CDR1 is SGHRS and CDR2 is YFSETQ. V was shortened by 0 bases and J by 3 bases, with 10 bases between the two germline ends. This sequence originates from a man younger than 35 in good health. The gene calls are TRBV5-1 and TRBJ2-7; a possible D gene is TRBD2 (6 bases). The sample taken for sequencing was naive CD4+ T cells sorted from blood. Subset: CD45RA+ positively selected. As DNA, the CDR3 is TGCGCCAGCAGCTTGGGCATCGGGGGCTACGAGCAGTACTTC. This translates into CASSLGIGGYEQYF. The complete variable domain, with remaining parts taken from reference TRBV5-1 and TRBJ2-7, reads KAGVTQTPRYLIKTRGQQVTLSCSPISGHRSVSWYQQTPGQGLQFLFEYFSETQRNKGNFPGRFSGRQFSNSRSEMNVSTLELGDSALYLCASSLGIGGYEQYFGPGTRLTVT.